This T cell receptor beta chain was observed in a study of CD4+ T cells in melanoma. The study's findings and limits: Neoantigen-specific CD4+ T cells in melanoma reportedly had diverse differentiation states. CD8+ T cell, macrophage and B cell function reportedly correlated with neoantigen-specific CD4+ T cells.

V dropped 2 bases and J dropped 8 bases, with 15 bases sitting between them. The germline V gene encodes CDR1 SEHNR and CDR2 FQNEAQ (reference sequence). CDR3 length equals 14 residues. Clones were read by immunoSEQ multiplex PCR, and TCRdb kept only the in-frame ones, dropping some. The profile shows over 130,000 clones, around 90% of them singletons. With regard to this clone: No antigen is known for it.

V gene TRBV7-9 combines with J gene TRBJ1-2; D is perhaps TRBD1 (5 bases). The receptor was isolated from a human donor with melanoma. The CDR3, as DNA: TGTGCCAGCAGCTTATCGACCGGGGCGACGGGCTACACCTTC. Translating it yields CASSLSTGATGYTF.